This T cell receptor (beta chain) was recovered during a study of blood T cell repertoires in COVID-19. The ends lost 6 bases at V and 4 bases at J; junction bases unmatched: 3. Per the germline V gene, CDR1 is SEHNR and CDR2 is FQNEAQ (reference sequence). CDR3 length: 13 amino acids. Repertoires were generated with immunoSEQ multiplex PCR, while TCRdb's copy carries only in-frame clones and drops some. The sample comprises about 280,000 clones, 87% of which are singletons, and 6% to 7% rests with the top ten. This clonotype was sampled from a woman aged 40 to 55 who had recovered from COVID-19. V gene TRBV7-9 combines with J gene TRBJ1-3; 7 bases match TRBD1. The specimen was PBMCs or T cells enriched from blood (not recorded which). DNA of the CDR3: TGTGCCAGCAGGACAGGGTCAGGAAACACCATATATTTT. Residues: CASRTGSGNTIYF.